This T cell receptor beta chain was sequenced in a study of Graves' ophthalmopathy and Graves' hyperthyroidism. RNA transcripts yielded amplified TCR beta CDR3 regions. The authors performed first-round RT-PCR with HTBI primers and then a second-round multiplex PCR. TCRdb fed the multiplex PCR reads into MiXCR, producing one record per CDR3 protein. This table holds 650,000 to 900,000 distinct CDR3 sequences, roughly two fifths found once. Concerning this clonotype itself: At one end the junction does not follow the germline gene, possibly because of a read error.

Germline CDR1 reads ENHRY; CDR2 reads SYGVKD. This CDR3 is 14 amino acids long. The sequenced sample consisted of peripheral blood. This clonotype was sampled from an adult man with Graves' ophthalmopathy. The chain employs TRBV10-3 and TRBJ2-7; a weak D match, TRBD1 (5 bases). CDR3 amino acids: CAIMGQGSTYEQYF. Here the CDR3 DNA reads TGCGCCATCATGGGGCAGGGATCCACCTACGAGCAGTACTTC.